The clone carrying this TCR beta chain was found a few times. No antigen is known for it. As for treatment: approximately 11-day PBMC culture with coronavirus spike peptide pools or control peptides (ViraFEST assay). The data derive from a study of vaccination and CD4 T cells after COVID-19. The CDR3 length is 16 residues. CDR1 and CDR2 from the germline V gene are MNHEY and SVGAGI. Trimming shortened V by 2 bases and J by 2 bases, and 10 bases separated the two germline ends. Sequencing of the DNA from cultured CD4+ T cells was carried out with the Oncomine TCR Beta short-read assay. From the PCR reads, TCRdb called clonotypes with MiXCR, one entry per CDR3 protein. Among over 10,000 distinct CDR3 sequences listed, roughly 29% were seen once.

The chain links TRBV6-5 to TRBJ2-6; D may correspond to TRBD1 or TRBD2 (6 bases each). This clonotype was obtained from a human donor who received a COVID-19 vaccine. The starting material was CD4+ T cells from blood, cultured in vitro, obtained before SARS-CoV-2 vaccination. The CDR3 here is CASSYEGGTGANVLTF. In DNA form, the CDR3 reads TGTGCCAGCAGTTACGAAGGGGGGACTGGGGCCAACGTCCTGACTTTC.